This record covers a single TCR beta chain. Its antigen has not been determined. No much larger clone exists at a distance of one base, and base qualities are not known. These data originate in a study of CD8+CD57+ T cells in acquired aplastic anemia (dated by TCRdb to 2016 to 2018). Background on the whole study: On average, sorted CD4+ and CD8+ cells yielded around 3.5 ug of extracted DNA, with a range of 0.2 to 27.4 ug. A CD8+CD57+ expansion meant a frequency higher than the mean frequency seen in healthy subjects.

Genomic DNA was used as template for profiling of TCR beta VDJ combinations and CDR3 sequences. An Illumina HiSeq 2000 was used for TCR repertoire sequencing. The paper's data handling went like this. Repertoires were assessed using TRBV/TRBJ rearrangement plots, CDR3 size and DJ length profiles, and Simpson's diversity index. The most abundant DNA sequence in the deep sequencing data was defined as the immunodominant clone. CDR3 amino acid sequences were screened for sharing across subjects and compared with published repertoires and the VDJdb database. The public reads were run again by TCRdb, first through fastp at Q25 and then through MiXCR, and only productive beta chains were kept. Each entry is one CDR3 protein sequence, shown with its most common DNA and genes. In this record, the V and J calls reflect TCRdb's handling and not the investigators' own analysis. This sample has about 180,000 distinct CDR3 sequences in its table, and approximately 52% of those were observed once. The top ten hold around 1.8% of the sample.

Findings and caveats that apply to the study as a whole: Around 27 CD8+ CDR3 sequences were shared between patients and controls but appeared highly expressed in patients and within their immunodominant clones. No significant difference in CD8+ Simpson's diversity was found between patients and healthy controls (P=0.060).

Flow cytometry had shown CD8+CD57+ cell expansion in the patients selected for sequencing. Every patient had severe acquired aplastic anemia, diagnosed using the International Study of Aplastic Anemia and Agranulocytosis and Camitta criteria. Patients had received no therapy at the time of blood sampling. In the study, sorted CD4+ and CD8+ blood T cells from patients with severe aplastic anemia and from healthy subjects underwent deep sequencing of TCR repertoires. Patients were enrolled in the USA under clinicaltrials.gov protocols 00001620, 01623167, 00001397, 00071045, 00081523 and 00961064. Ficoll-Paque density gradient centrifugation was used to isolate peripheral blood mononuclear cells. Before DNA extraction, CD4+ and CD8+ T cells were sorted with FACS or magnetic beads. V and J are trimmed by 2 bases and 3 bases, and the gene matches miss 6 bases of the junction. Taken from cysteine to phenylalanine, the CDR3 has 15 residues. Only CDR3 DNA is held: 45 bases, read in frame from base 1. Per the germline V gene, SGDLS is the CDR1 and YYNGEE is the CDR2.

The TCR comes from a human donor with aplastic anemia. The sample taken for sequencing was sorted CD4+, CD8+, or CD8+CD57+ T cells (not recorded which) from PBMCs. This chain joins TRBV9 to TRBJ2-3; TRBD2 agrees with 7 junctional bases. The CDR3: CASSVEGLVTDTQYF. The nucleotide sequence is given as TGTGCCAGCAGCGTTGAAGGACTAGTTACAGATACGCAGTATTTT.